A selection of T cell receptor beta chains follows, all from one sample in a study of T-cell memory formation after mild COVID-19. Via MiXCR, TCRdb re-called the 5' RACE reads, giving one row per CDR3 protein. Of more than 200,000 distinct CDR3 sequences in the sample, over 15% were seen once. Material for sequencing was PBMCs or a T cell subset sorted from them (not recorded which). All receptors come from a man younger than 30 who had mild COVID-19 (a few samples of this study predate the infection). Cell type and time point are not known. CDR3s include the opening cysteine and the closing phenylalanine or tryptophan. The order of the fields is CDR3 protein, CDR3 DNA, V gene, J gene, D gene, clone size. The D gene is left open where the match is weak. The size of a clone is reported for some rows only, either as once, few or many, or as a class for expanded clones.

CDR3: CASSQAADTNSYEQYF
DNA: TGTGCCAGCAGCCAGGCGGCGGACACCAACTCCTACGAGCAGTACTTC
V: TRBV4-2
J: TRBJ2-7
D: NA
size: few

CDR3: CASSYWRQSSSEAFF
DNA: TGTGCCAGCAGTTACTGGAGACAGAGCTCGAGTGAAGCTTTCTTT
V: TRBV6-6
J: TRBJ1-1
D: NA
size: NA

CDR3: CASSLARTGVDEQYF
DNA: TGCGCCAGCAGCTTGGCCCGGACAGGGGTCGACGAGCAGTACTTC
V: TRBV5-1
J: TRBJ2-7
D: TRBD1
size: NA

CDR3: CSAYRAGELFF
DNA: TGCAGTGCTTACAGAGCCGGGGAGCTGTTTTTT
V: TRBV20-1
J: TRBJ2-2
D: NA
size: few

CDR3: CASSLWGISTEAFF
DNA: TGTGCCAGCAGTTTATGGGGGATCAGCACTGAAGCTTTCTTT
V: TRBV12-3/TRBV12-4
J: TRBJ1-1
D: NA
size: NA

CDR3: CSARQGEEQPQHF
DNA: TGCAGTGCTAGGCAGGGAGAGGAGCAGCCCCAGCATTTT
V: TRBV20-1
J: TRBJ1-5
D: NA
size: few

CDR3: CASSLVPAGGTDTQYF
DNA: TGCGCCAGCAGCTTGGTTCCAGCGGGGGGGACAGATACGCAGTATTTT
V: TRBV5-1
J: TRBJ2-3
D: TRBD2
size: few

CDR3: CASSLGDRGRLQNIQYF
DNA: TGTGCCAGCAGCTTAGGGGACAGGGGGCGACTCCAAAACATTCAGTACTTC
V: TRBV7-9
J: TRBJ2-4
D: TRBD1
size: NA

CDR3: CATSRGEGYPYGYTF
DNA: TGTGCCACCAGCAGAGGGGAGGGTTACCCCTATGGCTACACCTTC
V: TRBV15
J: TRBJ1-2
D: NA
size: NA

CDR3: CSASLGRGNEQFF
DNA: TGCAGTGCTAGCCTCGGCAGGGGCAATGAGCAGTTCTTC
V: TRBV20-1
J: TRBJ2-1
D: NA
size: NA

CDR3: CASSWGGGNGYTF
DNA: TGCGCCAGCAGCTGGGGGGGCGGTAATGGCTACACCTTC
V: TRBV5-1
J: TRBJ1-2
D: NA
size: once

CDR3: CASSVRDPGRELFF
DNA: TGTGCCAGCAGCGTACGGGACCCCGGACGGGAGCTGTTTTTT
V: TRBV11-2
J: TRBJ2-2
D: NA
size: few

CDR3: CASSLRRPNYGYTF
DNA: TGTGCCAGCAGCTTAAGGAGACCTAACTATGGCTACACCTTC
V: TRBV13
J: TRBJ1-2
D: NA
size: NA

CDR3: CASGRYSYNSPLHF
DNA: TGTGCCAGCGGGCGATACTCCTATAATTCACCCCTCCACTTT
V: TRBV2
J: TRBJ1-6
D: NA
size: few

CDR3: CASSLVQGLQHF
DNA: TGTGCCAGCAGCTTAGTACAGGGTTTGCAGCATTTT
V: TRBV11-2
J: TRBJ1-5
D: NA
size: few

CDR3: CASFWDRGYEQYF
DNA: TGTGCCAGCTTTTGGGACAGGGGTTACGAGCAGTACTTC
V: TRBV27
J: TRBJ2-7
D: TRBD1
size: NA

CDR3: CASSSGDSFEAFF
DNA: TGTGCCAGCAGTTCGGGAGACAGTTTTGAAGCTTTCTTT
V: TRBV6-6
J: TRBJ1-1
D: NA
size: few

CDR3: CASGQGDSPLHF
DNA: TGTGCCAGCGGACAGGGCGATTCACCCCTCCACTTT
V: TRBV6-5
J: TRBJ1-6
D: TRBD1
size: NA

CDR3: CASSLAVTGGLTDTQYF
DNA: TGCGCCAGCAGCTTGGCTGTTACGGGGGGACTCACAGATACGCAGTATTTT
V: TRBV5-1
J: TRBJ2-3
D: TRBD2
size: many

CDR3: CASSQRWGANVLTF
DNA: TGTGCCAGCAGCCAAAGATGGGGGGCCAACGTCCTGACTTTC
V: TRBV7-2
J: TRBJ2-6
D: NA
size: NA

CDR3: CASSHDRGTEAFF
DNA: TGTGCCAGCAGTCACGACAGGGGCACTGAAGCTTTCTTT
V: TRBV12-3/TRBV12-4
J: TRBJ1-1
D: TRBD1
size: few

CDR3: CASSLFSWLDGATETQYF
DNA: TGTGCCAGCAGCTTATTCTCCTGGCTAGACGGGGCAACGGAGACCCAGTACTTC
V: TRBV11-2
J: TRBJ2-5
D: NA
size: NA

CDR3: CASRRTAQETQYF
DNA: TGCGCCAGCCGCAGGACAGCTCAAGAGACCCAGTACTTC
V: TRBV5-1
J: TRBJ2-5
D: NA
size: many

CDR3: CSALNTEAFF
DNA: TGCAGTGCTTTAAACACTGAAGCTTTCTTT
V: TRBV20-1
J: TRBJ1-1
D: NA
size: few

CDR3: CASSFLWEDTQYF
DNA: TGTGCCAGCAGTTTCCTTTGGGAGGATACGCAGTATTTT
V: TRBV12-3/TRBV12-4
J: TRBJ2-3
D: NA
size: NA

CDR3: CSASTNPGYTF
DNA: TGCAGTGCTAGTACGAACCCCGGCTACACCTTC
V: TRBV20-1
J: TRBJ1-2
D: NA
size: many

CDR3: CASSLVGKYGYTF
DNA: TGTGCCAGCAGTTTGGTGGGCAAATATGGCTACACCTTC
V: TRBV12-3/TRBV12-4
J: TRBJ1-2
D: NA
size: NA

CDR3: CASSTGQGHGYTF
DNA: TGTGCCAGCAGTACTGGACAGGGCCATGGCTACACCTTC
V: TRBV6-6
J: TRBJ1-2
D: TRBD1
size: NA

CDR3: CSARAPGHMNTEAFF
DNA: TGCAGTGCTAGAGCCCCGGGACACATGAACACTGAAGCTTTCTTT
V: TRBV20-1
J: TRBJ1-1
D: NA
size: NA

CDR3: CASSWARGPTDTQYF
DNA: TGTGCCAGCAGCTGGGCCAGGGGGCCGACAGATACGCAGTATTTT
V: TRBV7-2
J: TRBJ2-3
D: TRBD1
size: NA

CDR3: CASSARAQGLSNEQFF
DNA: TGTGCCAGCAGCGCCCGGGCGCAGGGCCTATCAAATGAGCAGTTCTTC
V: TRBV7-2
J: TRBJ2-1
D: NA
size: many

CDR3: CASSSGQSNQPQHF
DNA: TGTGCCAGCAGCTCGGGACAGAGCAATCAGCCCCAGCATTTT
V: TRBV9
J: TRBJ1-5
D: TRBD1
size: many

CDR3: CASSQDLGEMIYGYTF
DNA: TGTGCCAGCAGCCAAGATCTAGGGGAAATGATCTATGGCTACACCTTC
V: TRBV3-1
J: TRBJ1-2
D: NA
size: few

CDR3: CSVAWTGGYGYTF
DNA: TGCAGCGTAGCCTGGACAGGGGGCTATGGCTACACCTTC
V: TRBV29-1
J: TRBJ1-2
D: TRBD1
size: many

CDR3: CASRTDSSYNEQFF
DNA: TGCGCCAGCCGCACCGACAGCTCCTACAATGAGCAGTTCTTC
V: TRBV5-1
J: TRBJ2-1
D: NA
size: many

CDR3: CASSHSASNQPQHF
DNA: TGTGCCAGCAGCCATTCGGCCTCCAATCAGCCCCAGCATTTT
V: TRBV3-1
J: TRBJ1-5
D: NA
size: NA

CDR3: CASSLRRFSGANVLTF
DNA: TGTGCCAGCAGTTTACGGCGGTTCTCTGGGGCCAACGTCCTGACTTTC
V: TRBV27
J: TRBJ2-6
D: NA
size: NA

CDR3: CSARAWTGQVNTEAFF
DNA: TGCAGTGCTAGAGCCTGGACAGGGCAAGTGAACACTGAAGCTTTCTTT
V: TRBV20-1
J: TRBJ1-1
D: TRBD1
size: few

CDR3: CASSPQGTNTEAFF
DNA: TGTGCCAGCTCACCACAGGGGACGAACACTGAAGCTTTCTTT
V: TRBV18
J: TRBJ1-1
D: NA
size: few

CDR3: CASSSGSTGQGTDTQYF
DNA: TGCGCCAGCAGCTCAGGCTCGACGGGACAGGGCACAGATACGCAGTATTTT
V: TRBV5-1
J: TRBJ2-3
D: TRBD1
size: few

CDR3: CSVELAGRVYGYTF
DNA: TGCAGCGTTGAACTCGCAGGTAGAGTCTATGGCTACACCTTC
V: TRBV29-1
J: TRBJ1-2
D: NA
size: many

CDR3: CASSWPRTAYGYTF
DNA: TGTGCCAGCAGTTGGCCTCGGACAGCCTATGGCTACACCTTC
V: TRBV28
J: TRBJ1-2
D: NA
size: few

CDR3: CASSFRGTGGTGELFF
DNA: TGTGCCAGCAGCTTCAGGGGGACAGGGGGCACCGGGGAGCTGTTTTTT
V: TRBV5-5
J: TRBJ2-2
D: TRBD1
size: NA